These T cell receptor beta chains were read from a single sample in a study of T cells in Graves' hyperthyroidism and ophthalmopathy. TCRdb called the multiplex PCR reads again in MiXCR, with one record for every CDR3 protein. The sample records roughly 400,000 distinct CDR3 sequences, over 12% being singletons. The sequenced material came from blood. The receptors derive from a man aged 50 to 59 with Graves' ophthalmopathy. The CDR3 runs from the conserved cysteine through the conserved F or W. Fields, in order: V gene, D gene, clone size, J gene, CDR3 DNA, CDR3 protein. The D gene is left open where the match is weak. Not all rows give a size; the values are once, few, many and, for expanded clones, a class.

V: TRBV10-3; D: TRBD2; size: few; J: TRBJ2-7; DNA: TGTGCCAACCAACGGGGTGCGGGAGAGTACGAGCAGTACTTC; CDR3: CANQRGAGEYEQYF
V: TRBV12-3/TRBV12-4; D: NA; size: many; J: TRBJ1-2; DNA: TGTGCCAGCAGTCTGGGTTTGGGAGATGGCTACACCTTC; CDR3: CASSLGLGDGYTF
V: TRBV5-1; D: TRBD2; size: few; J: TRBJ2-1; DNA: TGCGCCAGCAGCTTGGCGCCCGCGGGAGGCTACAATGAGCAGTTCTTC; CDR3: CASSLAPAGGYNEQFF
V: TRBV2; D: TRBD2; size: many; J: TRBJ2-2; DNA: TGTGCCAGCTCACGAGAGCGGGAGGGCACCGGGGAGCTGTTTTTT; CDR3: CASSREREGTGELFF
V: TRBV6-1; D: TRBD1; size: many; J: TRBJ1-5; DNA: TGTGCCAGCAAAGTGGGACAGGGGGATCAGCCCCAGCATTTT; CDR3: CASKVGQGDQPQHF
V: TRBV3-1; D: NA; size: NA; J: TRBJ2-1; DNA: TGTGCCAGCAGCCCTCGTCCGGGGGCTGGCGGGGTAGACAATGAGCAGTTCTTC; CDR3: CASSPRPGAGGVDNEQFF
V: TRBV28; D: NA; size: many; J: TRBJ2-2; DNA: TGTGCCAGCAGTTTTGATAGCGGGGAGCTGTTTTTT; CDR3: CASSFDSGELFF
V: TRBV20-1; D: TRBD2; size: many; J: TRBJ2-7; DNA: TGCAGTGCTACGGAAAGGACTAGCGGCTACGAGCAGTACTTC; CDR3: CSATERTSGYEQYF
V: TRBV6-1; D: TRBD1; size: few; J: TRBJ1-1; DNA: TGTGCCACCAGACAGGGGTCGGTCACTGAAGCTTTCTTT; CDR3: CATRQGSVTEAFF
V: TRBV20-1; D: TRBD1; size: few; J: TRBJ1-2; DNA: TGCAGTGCCACAGGGGGTAGTAACTATGGCTACACCTTC; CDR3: CSATGGSNYGYTF
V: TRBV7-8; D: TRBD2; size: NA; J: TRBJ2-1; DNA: TGTGCCAACAGCTTAGAACCTTGGGGTGGGGGGCTAGCGGGAGTCTTGGATGAGCAGTTCTTC; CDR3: CANSLEPWGGGLAGVLDEQFF
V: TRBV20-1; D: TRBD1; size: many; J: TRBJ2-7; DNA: TGCAGTGCTAGGAAACCGGGACAGGTGCGATCCGAGCAGTACTTC; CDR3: CSARKPGQVRSEQYF
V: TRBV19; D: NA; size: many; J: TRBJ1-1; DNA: TGTGCCAGTAGTCAAACCCGACACCAGGGGACTGAAGCTTTCTTT; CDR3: CASSQTRHQGTEAFF
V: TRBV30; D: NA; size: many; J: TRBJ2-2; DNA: TGTGCCTGGAGTCCCTCCACGGCTGACAACACCGGGGAGCTGTTTTTT; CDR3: CAWSPSTADNTGELFF
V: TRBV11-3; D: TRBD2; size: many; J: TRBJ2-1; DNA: TGTGCCAGCAGCCTCAGACCCCGACTAGCGGGAGGGCCAGGTTACAATGAGCAGTTCTTC; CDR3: CASSLRPRLAGGPGYNEQFF
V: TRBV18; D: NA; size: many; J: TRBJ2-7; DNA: TGTGCCAGCTCACCATTGGCCAGAGCCTACGAGCAGTACTTC; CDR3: CASSPLARAYEQYF
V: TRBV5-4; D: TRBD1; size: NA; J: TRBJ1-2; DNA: TGTGCCAGCAGCTTGGTGATGGGGACAGGGGACTATGGCTACACCTTC; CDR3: CASSLVMGTGDYGYTF
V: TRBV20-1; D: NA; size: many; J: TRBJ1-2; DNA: TGCAGTGCTAGAGATCTGACAGTCTATGGCTACACCTTC; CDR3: CSARDLTVYGYTF
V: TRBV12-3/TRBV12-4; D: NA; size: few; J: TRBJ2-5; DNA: TGTGCCAGCCGGACGCAAGAGACCCAGTACTTC; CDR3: CASRTQETQYF
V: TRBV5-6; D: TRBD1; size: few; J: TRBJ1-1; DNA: TGTGCCAGCAGCTTGATAGACAGGGAAAACACTGAAGCTTTCTTT; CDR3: CASSLIDRENTEAFF
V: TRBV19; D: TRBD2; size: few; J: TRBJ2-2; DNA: TGTGCCAGTAGTCTAAGGACTAGGTCGGCGACCGGGGAGCTGTTTTTT; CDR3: CASSLRTRSATGELFF
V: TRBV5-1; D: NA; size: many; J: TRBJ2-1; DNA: TGCGCCAGCAGCTTGGAGGGGACCGAGGGGTACAATGAGCAGTTCTTC; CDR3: CASSLEGTEGYNEQFF
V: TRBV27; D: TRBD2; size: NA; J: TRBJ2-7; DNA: TGTGCCAGCAGTATGGTAGCGGGTCTCTACGAGCAGTACTTC; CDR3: CASSMVAGLYEQYF
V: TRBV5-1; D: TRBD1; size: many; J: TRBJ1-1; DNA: TGCGCCAGCAGCCCGACAGGGGGGCGAACCGAAGCTTTCTTT; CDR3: CASSPTGGRTEAFF
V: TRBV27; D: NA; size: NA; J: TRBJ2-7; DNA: TGTGCCAGCAGTTTAGGGGTGAGGGGGGATTACGAGCAGTACTTC; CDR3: CASSLGVRGDYEQYF
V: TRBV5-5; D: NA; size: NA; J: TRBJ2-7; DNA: TGTGCCAGCAGCTTGGGGGCTGCGGGAAGCGAGCAGTACTTC; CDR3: CASSLGAAGSEQYF
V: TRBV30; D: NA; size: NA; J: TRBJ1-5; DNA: TGTGCCTGGAGTGTATCGGGGGCCTGGAGCAATCAGCCCCAGCATTTT; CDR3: CAWSVSGAWSNQPQHF
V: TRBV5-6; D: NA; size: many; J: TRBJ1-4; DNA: TGTGCCAGCAGCTTGGGACGGCTGTTAACTACTAATGAAAAACTGTTTTTT; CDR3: CASSLGRLLTTNEKLFF
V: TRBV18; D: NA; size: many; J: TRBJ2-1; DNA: TGTGCCAGCTCACCACTAAAGACGAACTACAATGAGCAGTTCTTC; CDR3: CASSPLKTNYNEQFF
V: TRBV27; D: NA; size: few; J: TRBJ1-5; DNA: TGTGCCAGCGGGGAGAAGGCACCAACCTATAGCAATCAGCCCCAGCATTTT; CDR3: CASGEKAPTYSNQPQHF
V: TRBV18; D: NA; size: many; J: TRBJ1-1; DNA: TGTGCCAGCAGAGGACAGCTGATGAACACTGAAGCTTTCTTT; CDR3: CASRGQLMNTEAFF
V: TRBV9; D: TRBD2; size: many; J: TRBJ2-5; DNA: TGTGCCAGCAGCGTAGGGGTAGCGGGCGCGGCGGCGGAGACCCAGTACTTC; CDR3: CASSVGVAGAAAETQYF
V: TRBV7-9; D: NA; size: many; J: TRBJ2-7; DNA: TGTGCCAGCAGCCGGACGGACGGAACCTACGAGCAGTACTTC; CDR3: CASSRTDGTYEQYF
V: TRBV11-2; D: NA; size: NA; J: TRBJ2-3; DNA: TGTGCCAGCAGCCCAACCATGGATACGCAGTATTTT; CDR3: CASSPTMDTQYF
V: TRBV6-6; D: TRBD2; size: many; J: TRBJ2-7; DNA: TGTGCCAGCAGTTACAATAGTCGGGCTAGCGGGAGCTACGAGCAGTACTTC; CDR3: CASSYNSRASGSYEQYF
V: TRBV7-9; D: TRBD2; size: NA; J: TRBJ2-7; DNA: TGTGCCAGCAGCTTTACTAGCGGGAGTGGGAGCTCCTACGAGCAGTACTTC; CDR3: CASSFTSGSGSSYEQYF
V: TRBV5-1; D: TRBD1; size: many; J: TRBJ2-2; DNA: TGCGCCAGCAGCTTTCCCAGGGGGCCAGGGGAGCTGTTTTTT; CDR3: CASSFPRGPGELFF
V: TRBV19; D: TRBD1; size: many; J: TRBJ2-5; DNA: TGTGCCAGTAGTAAAGGCAGGGGGCGCCAAGAGACCCAGTACTTC; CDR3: CASSKGRGRQETQYF
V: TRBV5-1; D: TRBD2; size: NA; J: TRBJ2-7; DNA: TGCGCCAGCAGCTTGGGAGTCGTGACTAGCGCCACTTGGGGCTCCTACGAGCAGTACTTC; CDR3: CASSLGVVTSATWGSYEQYF
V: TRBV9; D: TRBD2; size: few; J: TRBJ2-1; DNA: TGTGCCAGCAGCGTTAATCCGAGCGGGAGGGCCTGGAATGAGCAGTTCTTC; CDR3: CASSVNPSGRAWNEQFF
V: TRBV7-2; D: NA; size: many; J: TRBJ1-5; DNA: TGTGCCAGCAGCATAAGGGGCAATCAGCCCCAGCATTTT; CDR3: CASSIRGNQPQHF
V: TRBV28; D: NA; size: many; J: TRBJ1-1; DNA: TGTGCCAGCGCTCGCGGGCGAACTGAAGCTTTCTTT; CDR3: CASARGRTEAFF
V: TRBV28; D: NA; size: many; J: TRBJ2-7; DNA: TGTGCCAGCAGTTTACGGGGACTGGGTTCCTACGAGCAGTACTTC; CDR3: CASSLRGLGSYEQYF
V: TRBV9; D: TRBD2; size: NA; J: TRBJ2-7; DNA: TGTGCCAGCAGCGTGGTGGGACTAGCTGATGGCGAGCAGTACTTC; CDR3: CASSVVGLADGEQYF
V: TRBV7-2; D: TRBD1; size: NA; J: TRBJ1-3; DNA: TGTGCCAGCAGCGAAACAGGGGTACTCTCTGGAAACACCATATATTTT; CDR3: CASSETGVLSGNTIYF
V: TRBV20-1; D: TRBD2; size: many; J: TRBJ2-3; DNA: TGCAGTGCCCCAAAGCGGGAGGGCGAAGATACGCAGTATTTT; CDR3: CSAPKREGEDTQYF
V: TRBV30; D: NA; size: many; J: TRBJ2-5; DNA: TGTGCCTGGATTACCCAAGAGACCCAGTACTTC; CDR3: CAWITQETQYF
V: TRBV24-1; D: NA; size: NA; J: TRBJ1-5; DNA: TGTGCCACGACCACGGGAGGGCGGACTAATCAGCCCCAGCATTTT; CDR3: CATTTGGRTNQPQHF
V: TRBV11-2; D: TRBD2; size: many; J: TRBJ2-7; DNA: TGTGCCAGCAGCTTAGTAGCGGGAGGCCACGAGCAGTACTTC; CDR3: CASSLVAGGHEQYF
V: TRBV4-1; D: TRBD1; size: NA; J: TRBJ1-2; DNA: TGCGCCAGCAGCCAGCGAGAAACCGGGACAGGGGACTATGGCTACACCTTC; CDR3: CASSQRETGTGDYGYTF
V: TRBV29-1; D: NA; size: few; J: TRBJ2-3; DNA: TGCAGCGCCTTCCCCCATCCCACAGATACGCAGTATTTT; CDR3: CSAFPHPTDTQYF
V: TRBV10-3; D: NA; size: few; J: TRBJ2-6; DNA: TGTGCCATCAGTGCTGAAGGGGCCAACGTCCTGACTTTC; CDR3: CAISAEGANVLTF
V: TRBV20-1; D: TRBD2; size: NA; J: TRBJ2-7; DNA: TGCAGTGCGGGGGGGGGGGGGGGAGGCGGAACGATCTCCTACGAGCAGTACTTC; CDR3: CSAGGGGGGGTISYEQYF